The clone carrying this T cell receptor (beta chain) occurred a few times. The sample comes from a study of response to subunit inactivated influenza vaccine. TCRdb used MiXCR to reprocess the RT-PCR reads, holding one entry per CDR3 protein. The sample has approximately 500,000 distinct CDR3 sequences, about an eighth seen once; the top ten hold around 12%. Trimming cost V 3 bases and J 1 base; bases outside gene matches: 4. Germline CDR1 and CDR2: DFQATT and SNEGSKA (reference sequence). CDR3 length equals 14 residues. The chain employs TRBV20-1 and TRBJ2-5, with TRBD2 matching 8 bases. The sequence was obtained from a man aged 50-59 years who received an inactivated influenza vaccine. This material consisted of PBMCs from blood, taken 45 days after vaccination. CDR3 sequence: CSASGRGVQETQYF. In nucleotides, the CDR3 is TGCAGTGCTAGCGGGCGGGGGGTCCAAGAGACCCAGTACTTC.